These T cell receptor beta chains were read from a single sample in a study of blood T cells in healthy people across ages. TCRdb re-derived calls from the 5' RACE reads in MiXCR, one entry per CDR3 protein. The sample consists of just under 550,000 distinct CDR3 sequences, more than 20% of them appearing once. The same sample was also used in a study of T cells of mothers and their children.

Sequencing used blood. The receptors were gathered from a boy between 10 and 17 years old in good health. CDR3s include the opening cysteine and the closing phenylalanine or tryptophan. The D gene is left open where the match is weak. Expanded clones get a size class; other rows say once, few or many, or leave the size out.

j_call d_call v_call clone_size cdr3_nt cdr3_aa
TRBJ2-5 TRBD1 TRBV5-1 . TGCGCCAGCAGCTTAACCGGGACAGGGGGCGAGACCCAGTACTTC CASSLTGTGGETQYF
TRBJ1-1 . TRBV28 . TGTGCCAGCATCGTCAGGGGCGGAGGGGGAGCTTTCTTT CASIVRGGGGAFF
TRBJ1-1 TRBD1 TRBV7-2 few TGTGCCAGCAGCTCCTGGGACAGGGGCACGAACACTGAAGCTTTCTTT CASSSWDRGTNTEAFF
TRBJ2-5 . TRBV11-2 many TGTGCCAGCAGCTTAGAATCCCACGGGGGCGCGAGTATGTCCCAGTACTTC CASSLESHGGASMSQYF
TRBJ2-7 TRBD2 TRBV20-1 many TGCAGTGCTAGAGATCAAGCGGGGGGCCTCGAGCAGTACTTC CSARDQAGGLEQYF
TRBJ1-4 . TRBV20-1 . TGCAGTGCTAGGTGGGCAGACTTTGGTAATGAAAAACTGTTTTTT CSARWADFGNEKLFF
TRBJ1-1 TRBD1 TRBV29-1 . TGCAGCGTTGACTCTGGACAGGGAGACACTGAAGCTTTCTTT CSVDSGQGDTEAFF
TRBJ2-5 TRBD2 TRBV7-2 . TGTGCCAGCAGCTTAGGTGTGGCTAGCGGGGATGTTAGAGAGACCCAGTACTTC CASSLGVASGDVRETQYF
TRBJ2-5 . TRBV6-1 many TGTGCCAGCAGTGAATGGGGGGAAGAGACCCAGTACTTC CASSEWGEETQYF
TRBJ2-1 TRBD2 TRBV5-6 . TGTGCCAGCAGCTTGTGGGCGGGAGGTTACAATGAGCAGTTCTTC CASSLWAGGYNEQFF
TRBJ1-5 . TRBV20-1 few TGCAGTGCTTACCGGGACGTACAATCGTCCCAGCATTTT CSAYRDVQSSQHF
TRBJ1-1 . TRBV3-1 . TGTGCCAGCAGCCAAGATAAACGGGGGAACACTGAAGCTTTCTTT CASSQDKRGNTEAFF
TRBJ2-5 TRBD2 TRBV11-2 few TGTGCCAGCAGGCGACTAGCGGAACAAGAGACCCAGTACTTC CASRRLAEQETQYF
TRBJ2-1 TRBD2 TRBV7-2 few TGTGCCAGCAGCTTAGGGGCGGGGGGGCCGTCGGGACAGTTCTTC CASSLGAGGPSGQFF
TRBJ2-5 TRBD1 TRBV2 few TGTGCCAGCAGTGAAGGCCAGGGGGCGCGAGTTCAAGAGACCCAGTACTTC CASSEGQGARVQETQYF
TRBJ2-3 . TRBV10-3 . TGTGCCACAGGCGGAGGGGACAACACAGATACGCAGTATTTT CATGGGDNTDTQYF
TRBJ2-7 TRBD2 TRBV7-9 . TGTGCCAGCAGCCCGGCTAGCGGGATAATCTCCTACGAGCAGTACTTC CASSPASGIISYEQYF
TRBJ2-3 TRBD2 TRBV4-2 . TGTGCCAGCAGCCAAGATCCCCGACTAGCGGGAGGTGCAGATACGCAGTATTTT CASSQDPRLAGGADTQYF
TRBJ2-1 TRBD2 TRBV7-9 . TGTGCCAGCAGCCCAATAACCGGGACTAGCGAGGGGTCCTACAATGAGCAGTTCTTC CASSPITGTSEGSYNEQFF
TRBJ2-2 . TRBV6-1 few TGTGCCAGCAGGGTCATAACCGGGGAGCTGTTTTTT CASRVITGELFF
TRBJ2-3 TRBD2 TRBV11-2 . TGTGCCAGCAGCTTGCGGATAGCGGGAAGCACAGATACGCAGTATTTT CASSLRIAGSTDTQYF
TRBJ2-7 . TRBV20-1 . TGCAGTGCTAGCTCAGGGCTCTACGAGCAGTACTTC CSASSGLYEQYF
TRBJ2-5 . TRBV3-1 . TGTGCCAGCAGCCAAGAAAGGGGGGATCAGGGAGAGACCCAGTACTTC CASSQERGDQGETQYF
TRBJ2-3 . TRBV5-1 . TGCGCCAGCAGCACCAATCTAGTGACAGATACGCAGTATTTT CASSTNLVTDTQYF
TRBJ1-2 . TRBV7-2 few TGTGCCAGCAGCCCCACCCCGGGCTACACCTTC CASSPTPGYTF
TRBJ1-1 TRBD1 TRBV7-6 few TGTGCCAGCAGCTTCACAGGGGTGAACACTGAAGCTTTCTTT CASSFTGVNTEAFF
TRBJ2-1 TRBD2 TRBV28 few TGTGCCAGCAGTTCACCGGGACTAGCGTTAAAAAGGCAGTTCTTC CASSSPGLALKRQFF
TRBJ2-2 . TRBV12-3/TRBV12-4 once TGTGCCAGCAGTTTAGGGGGGGAAAGAACCGGGGAGCTGTTTTTT CASSLGGERTGELFF
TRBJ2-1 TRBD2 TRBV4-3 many TGCGCCAGCAGCCCCCAAGCGGGAGGCCCACATGAGCAGTTCTTC CASSPQAGGPHEQFF
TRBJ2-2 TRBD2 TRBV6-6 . TGTGCCAGCAGTTACTCGACTAGCGGGGGGCCAGACACCGGGGAGCTGTTTTTT CASSYSTSGGPDTGELFF
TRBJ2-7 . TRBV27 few TGTGCCAGCAGTTACGAGAGTTCCTACGAGCAGTACTTC CASSYESSYEQYF
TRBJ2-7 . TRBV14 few TGTGCCAGCAGCCAAGCAGGGGCCGAGCAGTACTTC CASSQAGAEQYF
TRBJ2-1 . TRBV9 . TGTGCCAGCAGCGTAGCAGGGGCGAGCTCCTACAATGAGCAGTTCTTC CASSVAGASSYNEQFF
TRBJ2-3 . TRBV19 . TGTGCCAGTAGTATCCAGGGGACTTACACAGATACGCAGTATTTT CASSIQGTYTDTQYF
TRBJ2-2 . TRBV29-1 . TGCAGCGTTGAAGATAACACCGGGGAGCTGTTTTTT CSVEDNTGELFF
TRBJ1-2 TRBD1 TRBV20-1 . TGCAGTGCTGAAGGACAGGGCCCCTATGGCTACACCTTC CSAEGQGPYGYTF
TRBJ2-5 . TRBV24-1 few TGTGCCACCAGTGATTTGAGGATAGTGTACCAAGAGACCCAGTACTTC CATSDLRIVYQETQYF
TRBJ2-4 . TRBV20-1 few TGCAGTCTTCTAGGGGAAGCCAAAAACATTCAGTACTTC CSLLGEAKNIQYF
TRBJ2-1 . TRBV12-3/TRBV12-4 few TGTGCCAGCAGTTTAATAGCGGAGCCCTCCTACAATGAGCAGTTCTTC CASSLIAEPSYNEQFF
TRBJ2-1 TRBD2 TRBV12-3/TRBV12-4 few TGTGCCAGCAGTTCGTTTATATCTAGCGGGAGGCCCTACAATGAGCAGTTCTTC CASSSFISSGRPYNEQFF
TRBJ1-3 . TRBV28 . TGTGCCAGCAGTTTACTGCGTTACTCTGGAAACACCATATATTTT CASSLLRYSGNTIYF
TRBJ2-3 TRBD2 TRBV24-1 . TGCGCCACCAGTGACCCGGGACTAGCCGGCACAGATACGCAGTATTTT CATSDPGLAGTDTQYF